One and the same sample provided the 32 T cell receptor beta chains below, sequenced in a study of naive and memory T cell subsets. Notes on the study in general: Especially in CD8 cells, naive repertoires contained a few larger clonotypes, possibly CD45RA-re-expressing memory cells.

The antigens these receptors bind are not known. The beta constant-region primer was an equimolar mix of two oligonucleotides covering TRBC1 and TRBC2. Four rounds of PCR amplified the ligated cDNA using nested alpha and beta constant-region primers plus SP2. Using its own MiXCR run on the UMI-ligation and nested PCR reads, TCRdb lists one record per CDR3 protein. The table has roughly 97,000 distinct CDR3 sequences, 13% to 15% seen once. Sequenced material: naive CD8+ T cells from blood. These receptor sequences come from a human donor in good health.

CDR3 bases: TGTGCCAGCAGCTTAATTGGGGGGTCGGTCAATGAGCAGTTCTTC. Encoded protein: CASSLIGGSVNEQFF. The chain recombines TRBV7-8 with TRBJ2-1, with D tentatively TRBD2 (6 bases). The germline V gene encodes CDR1 SGHVS and CDR2 FQNEAQ. This CDR3 is built from 15 residues. Deletions cut 2 bases from V and 6 bases from J, with 14 bases between.

The sample holds a few counts of this clonotype. CDR3 loop: CASSLVQGVRKETQYF. The CDR3 region has the DNA TGTGCCAGCAGCTTAGTTCAGGGAGTGAGGAAAGAGACCCAGTACTTC. The rearrangement joins TRBV7-9 to TRBJ2-5; D could derive from TRBD1 or TRBD2 (5 bases each). This CDR3 has 16 amino acids. Germline V gene data show CDR1 as SEHNR and CDR2 as FQNEAQ (reference sequence). V gave up 1 base and J gave up 3 bases, with 15 bases separating them.

This clonotype was detected only a few times. The chain is built from TRBV15 and TRBJ2-1, with 12 bases identical to TRBD2. After removal of 1 base from V and 4 bases from J, the junction contained 5 bases not matched to a gene. From germline, CDR1 is LNHNV and CDR2 YYDKDF (reference sequence). The CDR3 sequence is 17 residues long. For the CDR3, the DNA is TGTGCCACCAGCAGAGGACCCGGGACTAGCGGGTACAATGAGCAGTTCTTC. Translated, it gives CATSRGPGTSGYNEQFF.

Only a few counts were recorded for this clonotype. The rearrangement links TRBV20-1 to TRBJ2-5, with 11 nucleotides matching TRBD2. The length of the CDR3 is 18 residues. Per germline, CDR1 DFQATT and CDR2 SNEGSKA (reference sequence). V gave up 0 bases and J gave up 7 bases; unmatched junction bases: 16. CDR3 DNA: TGCAGTGCTAGAGATTGGACGACTAGCGGGACCGACCCGGGGACCCAGTACTTC. Translation gives CSARDWTTSGTDPGTQYF.

The V call is TRBV5-6, the J call TRBJ1-1; D remains ambiguous. With 2 bases removed from V and 5 bases from J, the gap between germline ends came to 7 bases. CDR1 is SGHDT, CDR2 YYEEEE, per germline. This CDR3 has 12 residues. CDR3 sequence reads: CASSFRETEAFF. The CDR3 nucleotides are TGTGCCAGCAGCTTTCGGGAAACTGAAGCTTTCTTT.

This clonotype was seen repeatedly, ten times or more. CDR3: CASSSGVESNTQYF. CDR3 coding DNA: TGTGCCAGCAGCTCCGGGGTTGAGAGTAATACGCAGTATTTT. The chain uses TRBV11-2 and TRBJ2-3, with a tentative D call TRBD2 (5 bases). Germline assignment: CDR1 SGHAT and CDR2 FQNNGV. The CDR3 sequence is 14 residues long. V was pared by 4 bases and J by 7 bases, with 15 bases between.

V and J are TRBV7-3 and TRBJ1-1, with D possibly being TRBD1 (5 bases). The V and J ends lost 5 bases and 4 bases respectively, with 17 bases between them. CDR3 length: 15 residues. In germline, CDR1 is SGHTA, CDR2 FQGTGA. CDR3 protein: CASSPLGDSGTEAFF. CDR3 DNA: TGTGCCAGCAGCCCCTTGGGGGACTCTGGCACTGAAGCTTTCTTT. Looking up the rest from reference TRBV7-3 and TRBJ1-1 gives the full variable domain: GAGVSQTPSNKVTEKGKYVELRCDPISGHTALYWYRQSLGQGPEFLIYFQGTGAADDSGLPNDRFFAVRPEGSVSTLKIQRTERGDSAVYLCASSPLGDSGTEAFFGQGTRLTVV.

The chain joins TRBV4-3 to TRBJ1-4; D is ambiguous. The CDR3 sequence is 16 residues long. Germline assignment: CDR1 LGHNA and CDR2 YSLEER. Deletions cut 5 bases from V and 8 bases from J, with 21 bases between. CDR3 in amino acids: CASSATSAGAGEKLFF. DNA for the CDR3: TGCGCCAGCAGCGCTACTAGTGCGGGCGCAGGAGAAAAACTGTTTTTT.

This clonotype was seen only a few times. The J gene is TRBJ2-7, the V gene TRBV5-1; either TRBD1 or TRBD2 may fit D (5 bases each). CDR1 and CDR2 (germline): SGHRS, YFSETQ. The CDR3 is 15 amino acids. Trimming stripped 6 bases from V and 0 bases from J, with 16 bases between. This CDR3 reads CASTIAGTPSYEQYF. DNA for the CDR3: TGCGCCAGCACCATAGCCGGGACGCCCTCCTACGAGCAGTACTTC.

J is TRBJ2-7 and V is TRBV7-3; perhaps TRBD1 as D (6 bases). Trimming left V 4 bases short and J 6 bases short, with 19 bases between. Germline-derived CDR1 and CDR2 are SGHTA and FQGTGA. This CDR3 is built from 15 residues. CDR3 sequence (DNA): TGTGCCAGCAGCTCAACCCTAGGGGACAATCTCGAGCAGTACTTC. Protein product: CASSSTLGDNLEQYF. The full variable domain, in which reference TRBV7-3 and TRBJ2-7 provide the parts outside the CDR3, is GAGVSQTPSNKVTEKGKYVELRCDPISGHTALYWYRQSLGQGPEFLIYFQGTGAADDSGLPNDRFFAVRPEGSVSTLKIQRTERGDSAVYLCASSSTLGDNLEQYFGPGTRLTVT.

This clonotype was counted between two and nine times. CDR3 nucleotides: TGTGCCAGTAAGGCGCAGGGTAGGTCCTACGAGCAGTACTTC. Its translation is CASKAQGRSYEQYF. The genes are TRBV19 and TRBJ2-7, with a tentative D call TRBD1 (5 bases). The CDR3 is 14 amino acids. V shed 7 bases and J shed 1 base, with 14 bases lying between them. Germline V gives CDR1 LNHDA, CDR2 SQIVND (reference sequence).

This clonotype was picked up a small number of times. This chain connects TRBV4-2 to TRBJ1-2, with 7 bases identical to TRBD1. After removal of 4 bases from V and 6 bases from J, the junction contained 11 bases not matched to a gene. Per germline, CDR1 LGHNA and CDR2 YNFKEQ. This CDR3 region has 15 residues. The CDR3 nucleotides are TGTGCCAGCAGCCCCTCGGCTACAGGGGTCGATGGCTACACCTTC. As protein: CASSPSATGVDGYTF.

For the CDR3, the DNA is TGTGCCAGCCGTCTCGTTGCGCACTCCTACAATGAGCAGTTCTTC. Translating it yields CASRLVAHSYNEQFF. V usage is TRBV6-8 and J usage is TRBJ2-1; D is ambiguous. Germline V gives CDR1 MNHGY, CDR2 SAAAGT. The CDR3 totals 15 residues. Trimming stripped 8 bases from V and 0 bases from J, with 14 bases between.

The chain has TRBV9 and TRBJ2-5; D call uncertain. CDR1 is SGDLS and CDR2 is YYNGEE in the germline V gene. This CDR3 is built from 13 residues. The V and J ends lost 4 bases and 1 base respectively, with 8 bases between them. DNA of the CDR3: TGTGCCAGCAGCCCCAGTCTCCAAGAGACCCAGTACTTC. Amino acid sequence: CASSPSLQETQYF.

The V call is TRBV7-2, the J call TRBJ1-1; 9 nucleotides align to TRBD1. Trimming at V came to 4 bases and at J to 4 bases, leaving 7 bases not matched to a gene. This CDR3 is 15 amino acids long. Germline V gene sequence: CDR1 SGHTA, CDR2 FQGNSA. The CDR3: CASSSQGAVFTEAFF. The CDR3 nucleotides are TGTGCCAGCAGCTCACAGGGGGCGGTGTTCACTGAAGCTTTCTTT.

V gene TRBV29-1 combines with J gene TRBJ2-3; D is possibly TRBD1 (5 bases). Trimming took off 4 bases at V and 0 bases at J, with 17 bases between the two ends. The CDR3 is 16 amino acids. Germline-derived CDR1 and CDR2 are SQVTM and ANQGSEA. CDR3: CSVAPHPGSSTDTQYF. The CDR3 nucleotides are TGCAGCGTTGCGCCTCATCCAGGGTCCAGCACAGATACGCAGTATTTT.

The rearrangement joins TRBV27 to TRBJ1-1; no firm D call. V lost 5 bases to trimming and J lost 1 base, with 8 bases between them. CDR3 length: 13 residues. The germline V gene has CDR1 MNHEY and CDR2 SMNVEV (reference sequence). The chain's CDR3 is CASSLTSNTEAFF. The CDR3 DNA reads as TGTGCCAGCAGTCTGACATCGAACACTGAAGCTTTCTTT.

To note about this clonotype: The germline gene is not matched at one end of the junction; a read error may be the cause. The V and J genes are TRBV4-3 and TRBJ2-2; TRBD2 is a possible D gene (6 bases). CDR3 size: 13 residues. Germline lookup yields CDR1 LGHNA and CDR2 YSLEER. Here the CDR3 DNA reads TGCGCCAGCACAGCGGGCGATACCGGGGGGCTGTTTTTT. This translates into CASTAGDTGGLFF.

This clonotype showed up many times. The rearrangement joins TRBV30 to TRBJ1-4; TRBD1 matches at 11 bases. CDR1 and CDR2 (germline): GTSNPN, SVGIG (reference sequence). CDR3 length: 14 residues. The trim removed 3 bases at V and 7 bases at J, leaving 4 bases unmatched. The CDR3 loop is CAWSTGTGGEKLFF. Here the CDR3 DNA reads TGTGCCTGGAGCACCGGGACAGGGGGTGAAAAACTGTTTTTT.

This clonotype was picked up a small number of times. The V and J genes are TRBV15 and TRBJ1-4; unclear D gene. The CDR3 covers 14 residues. Germline V gene lookup returns CDR1 LNHNV and CDR2 YYDKDF (reference sequence). V lost 8 bases to trimming and J lost 0 bases, with 10 bases between them. CDR3 loop: CATRGDATNEKLFF. The CDR3 nucleotides read TGTGCCACCCGCGGGGATGCAACTAATGAAAAACTGTTTTTT.

The gene calls are TRBV29-1 and TRBJ2-7; D may be TRBD2 (6 bases). This CDR3 is built from 13 residues. The germline gives CDR1 SQVTM, CDR2 ANQGSEA. Between the trimmed V and J ends, which lost 7 bases and 0 bases, there was a span of 13 bases. The CDR3 is CSGGEGSSYEQYF. CDR3 nucleotides: TGCAGCGGCGGGGAAGGAAGCTCCTACGAGCAGTACTTC.

This clonotype was counted at least ten times. V usage is TRBV19 and J usage is TRBJ2-1, with TRBD2 identical over 9 bases. The CDR3 loop spans 18 amino acids. V gave up 3 bases and J gave up 8 bases; unmatched junction bases: 17. Germline V gives CDR1 LNHDA, CDR2 SQIVND (reference sequence). This CDR3 reads CASSIPSGRTQGMDEQFF. CDR3 DNA: TGTGCCAGTAGTATTCCGAGCGGGAGGACCCAGGGGATGGATGAGCAGTTCTTC.

Details on this clonotype: This could be a read error, since a much larger clone is one nucleotide away. The chain carries TRBV29-1 and TRBJ1-2; 7 bases agree with TRBD1. Germline V gene sequence: CDR1 SQVTM, CDR2 ANQGSEA. CDR3 size: 15 residues. V shed 8 bases and J 6 bases; nucleotides not matched to a gene: 18. As DNA, the CDR3 is TGCAGCTCTTTGACAGGGAGGAGGGGTGATAATGGCTACACCTTC. Translated: CSSLTGRRGDNGYTF. Full variable domain (remainder filled in from reference TRBV29-1 and TRBJ1-2): SAVISQKPSRDICQRGTSLTIQCQVDSQVTMMFWYRQQPGQSLTLIATANQGSEATYESGFVIDKFPISRPNLTFSTLTVSNMSPEDSSIYLCSSLTGRRGDNGYTFGSGTRLTVV.

This clonotype was recorded many times. The V and J genes are TRBV6-5 and TRBJ2-7; perhaps TRBD2 as D (6 bases). Trimming took 5 bases from V and 5 from J, leaving 19 bases between them. The germline CDR1 and CDR2 sequences are MNHEY and SVGAGI. This CDR3 spans 15 amino acids. DNA of the CDR3: TGTGCCAGCAGTACCTCAGAGCGGGCATCGAACGAGCAGTACTTC. This encodes CASSTSERASNEQYF.

This clonotype was counted ten times or more. The rearrangement joins TRBV4-1 to TRBJ2-3; no firm D call. CDR1 is MGHRA, CDR2 YSYEKL, per germline. The CDR3 is made up of 15 amino acids. The V end was cut by 0 bases, the J end by 4 bases, with 11 bases between. This CDR3 reads CASSQDPTSADTQYF. For the CDR3, the DNA is TGCGCCAGCAGCCAAGATCCGACATCCGCAGATACGCAGTATTTT.

The chain couples TRBV5-1 to TRBJ2-1, with 8 positions matching TRBD2. Per the germline V gene, CDR1 is SGHRS and CDR2 is YFSETQ. The CDR3 contains 16 residues. V lost 4 bases to trimming and J lost 8 bases; unmatched junction nucleotides: 14. The CDR3 protein is CASSPLFERGLDEQFF. CDR3 sequence (DNA): TGCGCCAGCAGCCCCCTCTTTGAGCGGGGGCTCGATGAGCAGTTCTTC.

This clonotype has more than one count but fewer than ten. CDR3 DNA: TGTGCCAGCAGTCCCGGGACTAGCGGGAGTGGACCCCACAATGAGCAGTTCTTC. This encodes CASSPGTSGSGPHNEQFF. The chain employs TRBV27 and TRBJ2-1, with 14 positions matching TRBD2. Germline V lookup: CDR1 MNHEY, CDR2 SMNVEV (reference sequence). Trimming cost V 5 bases and J 5 bases; bases outside gene matches: 11. The CDR3 consists of 18 residues.

This clonotype was counted many times. DNA of the CDR3: TGTGCCAGCTCACCAGCCCAGCAGGGTGGGACTGAAGCTTTCTTT. Protein: CASSPAQQGGTEAFF. This chain uses TRBV18 with TRBJ1-1, with a tentative D call TRBD1 (5 bases). Trimming took 2 bases from V and 5 from J, leaving 15 bases between them. The CDR3 is made up of 15 amino acids. CDR1 and CDR2 (germline): KGHSH, LQKENI.

This clonotype has more than one count but fewer than ten. This chain links TRBV6-5 with TRBJ2-3; TRBD2 matches 9 bases. CDR1 is MNHEY and CDR2 is SVGAGI in the germline V gene. V trimming: 2 bases; J trimming: 2 bases; junction bases outside the gene matches: 5. The CDR3 length is 16 residues. The CDR3 region has the DNA TGTGCCAGCAGTTACGCTAGCGGGACGACCACAGATACGCAGTATTTT. It encodes CASSYASGTTTDTQYF.

This clonotype was seen a few times. CDR3 region: CAISGTKTHEQYF. CDR3 DNA sequence: TGTGCCATCAGCGGGACTAAAACTCACGAGCAGTACTTC. This sequence joins TRBV10-3 and TRBJ2-7; TRBD2 matches at 7 bases. V trimming: 6 bases; J trimming: 5 bases; junction bases outside the gene matches: 7. The CDR3 length is 13 residues. Germline values: CDR1 ENHRY, CDR2 SYGVKD.

The chain uses TRBV11-2 and TRBJ2-7; unclear D gene. Germline assignment: CDR1 SGHAT and CDR2 FQNNGV. V lost 5 bases to trimming and J lost 6 bases, with 11 bases between them. The CDR3 has 12 residues. The CDR3 loop is CASSLTTGEQYF. The CDR3 DNA is TGTGCCAGCAGCCTCACTACCGGCGAGCAGTACTTC.

The table lists this clonotype with many counts. The rearrangement joins TRBV29-1 to TRBJ1-2; 11 nucleotides agree with TRBD1. This CDR3 has 15 residues. The J segment lost 8 bases and the V segment lost 5 bases, leaving 13 bases of the junction unmatched. Germline V CDR1 and CDR2: SQVTM, ANQGSEA. This CDR3 is CSVPRTGTGGRGYTF. The CDR3 DNA reads as TGCAGCGTTCCCCGTACCGGGACAGGGGGACGGGGCTACACCTTC.